Described below is a single T cell receptor beta chain sequence and its context. A read error may be the cause here, since a much bigger clone is one base away. This CDR3 contains 12 residues. With 5 bases clipped from V and 8 bases from J, the junction kept 5 bases outside the gene matches. Through a sample-barcoded 5' primer and a J-beta primer mix, a second PCR was run for about 6 to 11 cycles. TCRdb recomputed calls from the 5' RACE reads with MiXCR, one row per CDR3 protein. The table lists 1.5 million to 2 million distinct CDR3 sequences, about 28% of them singletons. The sample originates from a study of blood T cells in healthy people across ages.

The receptor comes from a woman aged 25 to 45 in good health. Sequenced sample: blood. The rearrangement joins TRBV12-3 or TRBV12-4 to TRBJ2-7; 8 bases align to TRBD1. The CDR3 DNA reads TGTGCCAGCAGTAGACAGGGGTGGAAGCAGTACTTC. Its translation: CASSRQGWKQYF.